A single sample is the source of the 7 T cell receptor beta chains below, sequenced in a study of identical twins. Using its own MiXCR run on the 5' RACE reads, TCRdb lists one record per CDR3 protein. The sample contains around 1.7 million distinct CDR3 sequences, less than 35% of which appear only once. The sample consisted of cord blood. These receptors all stem from a newborn girl in good health.

V gene TRBV3-1 combines with J gene TRBJ2-3, with 13 nucleotides matching TRBD2. The CDR3 contains 14 residues. V lost 3 bases, J lost 7 bases, and 1 base stayed unmatched. Germline-derived CDR1 and CDR2 are LGHDT and YNNKEL (reference sequence). The chain's CDR3 is CASSQTSGRNTQYF. CDR3 in DNA: TGTGCCAGCAGCCAGACTAGCGGGAGGAATACGCAGTATTTT.

V and J are TRBV3-1 and TRBJ2-1, with D unresolved. This CDR3 comprises 16 residues. Trimming pared 1 base from V and 0 bases from J, leaving 10 bases between. The germline CDR1 and CDR2 sequences are LGHDT and YNNKEL (reference sequence). In nucleotides, the CDR3 is TGTGCCAGCAGCCAAGGTCTAGGACCCTCCTACAATGAGCAGTTCTTC. The encoded protein is CASSQGLGPSYNEQFF.

V gene TRBV12-3 or TRBV12-4 combines with J gene TRBJ1-1; 8 bases map to TRBD1. V dropped 4 bases and J dropped 7; count of bases not matched to a gene: 17. The CDR3 sequence is 17 residues long. The CDR3 coding sequence is TGTGCCAGCAGTTCCTCCCGATCGGACAGGGACGGTTGTGAAGCTTTCTTT. Translation gives CASSSSRSDRDGCEAFF.

The CDR3: CASSSPPGQGHEQYF. The CDR3 nucleotides are TGTGCCAGCAGTTCCCCCCCGGGACAGGGCCACGAGCAGTACTTC. The chain couples TRBV12-3 or TRBV12-4 to TRBJ2-7; 9 bases agree with TRBD1. This CDR3 comprises 15 residues. V lost 4 bases to trimming and J lost 5 bases; unmatched junction nucleotides: 9.

This chain uses TRBV20-1 with TRBJ1-2, with 11 nucleotides matching TRBD1. Germline values: CDR1 DFQATT, CDR2 SNEGSKA (reference sequence). CDR3 length: 15 amino acids. The V gene end was trimmed by 6 bases and the J gene end by 1 base; junction bases not matched to a gene: 7. The DNA of the CDR3 is TGCAGTGCGTGGACAGGGGGCAAGGGTAACTATGGCTACACCTTC. Its protein is CSAWTGGKGNYGYTF.

As to this clonotype: A read error may explain this, as a much larger clone is one base away. This chain links TRBV29-1 with TRBJ1-2; unclear D gene. Trimming cost V 5 bases and J 8 bases, with 12 bases left between them. Germline lookup yields CDR1 SQVTM and CDR2 ANQGSEA. This CDR3 is built from 11 residues. The CDR3 protein is CSVNKGRGYTF. For the CDR3, the DNA is TGCAGCGTTAATAAGGGTCGGGGCTACACCTTC.

The V gene is TRBV29-1, the J gene TRBJ1-2, with D hard to call. Looked up from germline, CDR1 is SQVTM and CDR2 is ANQGSEA. The length of the CDR3 is 15 residues. V lost 8 bases, J lost 3 bases, and 22 bases lay in between. In nucleotides, the CDR3 is TGCAGCCCGGATCCTATACGGTTTTCTGACTATGGCTACACCTTC. This sequence encodes CSPDPIRFSDYGYTF.